The 11 T cell receptor beta chains below were found in one sample sequenced in a study of human T cells and chemical hapten exposure. The time point denotes: patch test 2, 6 weeks after DPC sensitization. Indicated treatment: therapeutic diphenylcyclopropenone sensitization with weekly scalp DPC. From the RACE reads, TCRdb called clonotypes with MiXCR, one entry per CDR3 protein. The sample contains 75,000 to 90,000 distinct CDR3 sequences, 8.5% to 12% of which appear only once. Specimen: whole blood, collected in connection with sensitization to the hapten diphenylcyclopropenone (DPC). The receptors were gathered from a woman in her forties or fifties with alopecia areata. Some clones in this sample may be carry-over from other donors' samples.

This clonotype appeared many times. V and J are TRBV12-3 or TRBV12-4 and TRBJ2-3; D is ambiguous. Deletions cut 10 bases from V and 0 bases from J, with 11 bases between. The CDR3 extends over 13 amino acids. In DNA, the CDR3 is TGTGCCACCCAAACAAGTAGCACAGATACGCAGTATTTT. It specifies CATQTSSTDTQYF.

The chain links TRBV30 to TRBJ1-1; D remains unclear. Germline lookup yields CDR1 GTSNPN and CDR2 SVGIG (reference sequence). The CDR3 length is 13 residues. V lost 5 bases, J lost 3 bases, and 13 bases lay in between. The CDR3 is CAWSGVLDTEAFF. DNA of the CDR3: TGTGCCTGGTCTGGGGTATTGGACACTGAAGCTTTCTTT.

In its sample, this clonotype was seen many times. The chain links TRBV3-1 to TRBJ1-5; D is uncertain. The CDR3 is 13 residues long. Trimming cost V 1 base and J 2 bases, with 3 bases left between them. The V gene's germline CDR1 is LGHDT and CDR2 YNNKEL (reference sequence). The CDR3 DNA follows: TGTGCCAGCAGCCAAGGTCGCAATCAGCCCCAGCATTTT. Protein sequence: CASSQGRNQPQHF.

This clonotype has just a few counts. The rearrangement uses TRBV7-2 and TRBJ1-2; 7 bases agree with TRBD1. Germline values: CDR1 SGHTA, CDR2 FQGNSA. Unmatched junction bases numbered 1, after V lost 2 bases and J lost 1 base. The CDR3 is made up of 14 amino acids. Written as DNA, the CDR3 is TGTGCCAGCAGCTTAAGGGGGCTTAACTATGGCTACACCTTC. This codes for CASSLRGLNYGYTF.

Ten or more counts support this clonotype. The V and J genes are TRBV12-3 or TRBV12-4 and TRBJ2-2; D gene unclear. The V gene lost 7 bases and the J gene lost 2 bases, with 23 bases spanning the gap. CDR3 length equals 18 residues. The CDR3 here is CASIPWAAKAINTGELFF. Here the CDR3 DNA reads TGTGCCAGCATCCCTTGGGCAGCCAAAGCTATCAACACCGGGGAGCTGTTTTTT.

This clonotype was detected only a few times. The chain has TRBV27 and TRBJ1-1; D not certain. From germline, CDR1 is MNHEY and CDR2 SMNVEV (reference sequence). This CDR3 is built from 12 residues. The V end was cut by 2 bases, the J end by 8 bases, with 9 bases between. CDR3 nucleotides: TGTGCCAGCAGTTTAATGGGGAGAGAAGCTTTCTTT. It is translated as CASSLMGREAFF.

This clonotype was recorded many times. The V and J genes are TRBV20-1 and TRBJ2-5; TRBD2 agrees at 8 bases. Germline values: CDR1 DFQATT, CDR2 SNEGSKA (reference sequence). CDR3 length: 15 amino acids. Trimming at V came to 3 bases and at J to 3 bases, leaving 9 bases not matched to a gene. In DNA form, the CDR3 reads TGCAGTGCTAGTGGGGTAGCGGGACTTAAAGAGACCCAGTACTTC. Amino acids: CSASGVAGLKETQYF.

The sample holds many counts of this clonotype. The chain carries TRBV7-9 and TRBJ1-4; D call uncertain. Looked up from germline, CDR1 is SEHNR and CDR2 is FQNEAQ (reference sequence). The CDR3 is 12 residues long. Trimming stripped 2 bases from V and 15 bases from J, with 13 bases between. For the CDR3, the DNA is TGTGCCAGCAGCTTAATTTCCCAGTCGATGTTTTTT. It translates to CASSLISQSMFF.

This clonotype was picked up a small number of times. The gene calls are TRBV12-3 or TRBV12-4 and TRBJ2-1; 8 bases map to TRBD1. There are 15 residues in the CDR3. With V trimmed by 5 bases and J by 15 bases, 18 bases remained unmatched. CDR3 region: CASSPSSGGDPKPFF. The CDR3 nucleotides read TGTGCCAGCAGTCCCTCGTCAGGGGGCGATCCCAAGCCGTTCTTC.

This chain links TRBV18 with TRBJ2-3, with 9 positions matching TRBD1. This CDR3 region has 14 residues. Per the germline V gene, CDR1 is KGHSH and CDR2 is LQKENI. Germline trimming cut 7 bases from V and 2 bases from J; bases unmatched to any gene: 4. The CDR3 DNA reads TGTGCCAGCTACGGACAGGGGCCCACAGATACGCAGTATTTT. Protein sequence: CASYGQGPTDTQYF.

This clonotype was seen at least ten times. The CDR3 reads CASSPQGQGTIGELFF. In DNA form, the CDR3 reads TGTGCCAGCTCACCGCAAGGACAGGGGACGATCGGGGAGCTGTTTTTT. V usage is TRBV18 and J usage is TRBJ2-2; TRBD1 matches at 9 bases. Germline lookup yields CDR1 KGHSH and CDR2 LQKENI. J was trimmed by 7 bases and V by 3 bases; bases with no gene match: 9. The CDR3 spans 16 residues.